This T cell receptor beta chain stems from a study of shared clonotypes between healthy human individuals (dated by TCRdb to 2018 to 2021). About the study as a whole: The cohort comprised two women and three men aged 18 to 49 years. Libraries were prepared and TCR repertoires were sequenced by different laboratories using diverse techniques, in order to increase sequencing depth and limit assay-specific biases. Blood TCR repertoires of about five healthy adults were deeply sequenced to estimate repertoire size and the extent of clonotype sharing between individuals. For each donor, CD4 naive and CD4 memory were each run on three plates, CD8 naive on two plates, and CD8 memory on one plate. Leukapheresis yielded between about 0.94 and 9.5 billion PBMCs per donor.

CDR1 and CDR2 were assigned from the germline V gene as MNHEY and SVGAGI. Taken from cysteine to phenylalanine, the CDR3 has 15 residues. Only the CDR3 portion is preserved as DNA: 45 bases, with reading frame beginning at the first base. At the junction V is shortened by 5 bases and J by 3 bases; bases outside the gene matches: 10. A word on this clone: Its antigen has not been determined. No base qualities exist here, and no much larger clone lies one base off it.

Using the deep immunoSEQ assay, TCR CDR3 regions were amplified from genomic DNA by multiplex PCR. Extracted genomic DNA from each cell subset was spread evenly across all wells of several immunoSEQ 96-well plates, with each plate serving as a replicate. Each replicate PCR for sorted subsets received 150 to 250 ng genomic DNA, equal to tens of thousands of T cell genomes. Purified libraries were measured with a Qubit 3.0 fluorometer, size-checked on a Bioanalyzer 2100, and measured again with the KAPA Library Quantification kit. Every immunoSEQ 96-well plate was sequenced on a separate single-read 150-cycle Illumina NextSeq 550 flow cell. The study's own analysis went as follows. Because the immunoSEQ output held only junctional sequences and lacked quality scores, the filtering could not match the filtering applied to full-length reads. To assign V/J genes and CDR3, sequences were annotated using PyIR, a Python wrapper for IgBLAST v1.9, with IMGT germline references. Reads with weak V/J assignments (E-value above 1e-6), missing CDR3, stop codons, out-of-frame junctions, or ambiguous translated residues were removed. V3J clonotypes were defined as sequences sharing the same inferred V gene, J gene, and CDR3 amino acid sequence. Percentage overlap between repertoires was calculated by dividing the number of shared unique clonotypes by the size of the smaller repertoire. Richness of each repertoire was evaluated using RTK rarefaction, the Chao1 estimator, and Recon v2.1 estimates of unobserved clonotypes. Generation probabilities for all TCRbeta clonotypes obtained by the gDNA method from a few donors were computed using OLGA. Here the immuneACCESS table is served through TCRdb, limited to in-frame sequences with V and J called. Missing clones are a known gap in these copies; in checked studies unresolved V genes cover under half, and the rest lacks a known reason. V and J calls and clone size are given by that table; D and trimming were obtained from the DNA. The sample table contains roughly 2,000,000 clones; only one count was recorded for less than 95% of them. The ten largest account for under 1.5% of the sample.

Overall study results and their limits: Pairwise subsampling indicated that sequencing depth was expected to affect the degree of clonotype sharing among donors. Higher generation probabilities were observed for clonotypes shared by all four sorted-subset donors than for non-shared clonotypes. Naive subsets generally had larger estimated clonotype richness than memory subsets. Rarefaction of sorted-subset datasets indicated incomplete sequencing despite the large sequencing depth. About 5% of naive CD4, 3.5% of naive CD8, about 2.4% of memory CD4, and around 0.42% of memory CD8 clonotypes were shared across several donors. The small number of donors limited the genetic and exposure-history diversity represented. Sampling was restricted to blood, and TCR repertoires in tissues likely differ from the TCR repertoires found in blood.

CD8 naive samples consisted of CD45RO-negative cells that were positively selected for CCR7, yielding a CD45RA+CCR7+ population without TemRA cells. Donors were healthy HIV-negative adults with no recently reported acute infections or vaccinations. All donors were Caucasian adults living in Nashville, Tennessee, USA. Blood was obtained by leukapheresis, after which PBMCs were separated by Ficoll-Histopaque density gradient centrifugation and cryopreserved in liquid nitrogen vapor phase. Analytical flow cytometry was used to check the purity and quantity of each magnetically sorted T cell population. From each sorted fraction, genomic DNA was isolated and quantified by UV absorbance on a Nanodrop 2000c.

The sequenced sample was naive CD8+ T cells sorted from blood. The sample's cell subset or site label, in plain terms: CD45RA+CCR7+. The sequence joins TRBV6-5 to TRBJ2-7; 7 junctional bases match TRBD1. This TCR was recovered from a man between 18 and 29 years old in good health. The DNA is as follows: TGTGCCAGCAGTACGACAGGGAGTGGGCTCTACGAGCAGTACTTC. It specifies CASSTTGSGLYEQYF.